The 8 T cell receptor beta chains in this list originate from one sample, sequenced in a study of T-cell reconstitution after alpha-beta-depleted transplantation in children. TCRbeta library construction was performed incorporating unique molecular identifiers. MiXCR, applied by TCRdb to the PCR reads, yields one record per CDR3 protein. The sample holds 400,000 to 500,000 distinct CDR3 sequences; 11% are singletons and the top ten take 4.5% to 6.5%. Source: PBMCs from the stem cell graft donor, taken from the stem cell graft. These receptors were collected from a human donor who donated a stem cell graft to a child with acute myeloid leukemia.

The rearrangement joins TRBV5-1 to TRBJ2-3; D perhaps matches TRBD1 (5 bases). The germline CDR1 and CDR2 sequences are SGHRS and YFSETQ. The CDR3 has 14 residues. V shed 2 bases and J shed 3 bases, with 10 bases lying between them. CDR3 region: CASSFSPGTDTQYF. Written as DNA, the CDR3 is TGCGCCAGCAGCTTCTCCCCAGGGACAGATACGCAGTATTTT.

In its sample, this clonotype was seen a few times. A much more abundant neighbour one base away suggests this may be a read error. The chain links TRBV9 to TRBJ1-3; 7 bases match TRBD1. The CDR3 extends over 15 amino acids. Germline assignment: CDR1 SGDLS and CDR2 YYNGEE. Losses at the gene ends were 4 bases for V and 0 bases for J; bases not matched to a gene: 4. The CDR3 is CASSWGQSSGNTIYF. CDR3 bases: TGTGCCAGCAGCTGGGGACAGAGCTCTGGAAACACCATATATTTT.

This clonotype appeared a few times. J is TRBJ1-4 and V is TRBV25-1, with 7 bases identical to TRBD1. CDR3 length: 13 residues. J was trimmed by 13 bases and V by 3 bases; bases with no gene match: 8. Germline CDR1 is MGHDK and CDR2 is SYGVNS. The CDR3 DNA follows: TGTGCCAGCAGTGAGACGACCGGGACAGTACTGTTTTTT. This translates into CASSETTGTVLFF. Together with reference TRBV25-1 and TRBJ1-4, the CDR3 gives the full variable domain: EADIYQTPRYLVIGTGKKITLECSQTMGHDKMYWYQQDPGMELHLIHYSYGVNSTEKGDLSSESTVSRIRTEHFPLTLESARPSHTSQYLCASSETTGTVLFFGSGTQLSVL.

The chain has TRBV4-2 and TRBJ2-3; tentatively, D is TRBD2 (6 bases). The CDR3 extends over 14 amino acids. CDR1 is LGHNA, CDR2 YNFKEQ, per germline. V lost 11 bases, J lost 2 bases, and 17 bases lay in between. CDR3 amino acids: CASGASENTDTQYF. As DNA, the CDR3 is TGTGCCTCCGGGGCTAGCGAGAACACAGATACGCAGTATTTT.

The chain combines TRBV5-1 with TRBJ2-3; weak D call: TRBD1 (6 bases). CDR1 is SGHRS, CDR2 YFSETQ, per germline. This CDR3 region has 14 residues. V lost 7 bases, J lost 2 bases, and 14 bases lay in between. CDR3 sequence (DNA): TGCGCCAGCTTCGCAGGGGATAACACAGATACGCAGTATTTT. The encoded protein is CASFAGDNTDTQYF.

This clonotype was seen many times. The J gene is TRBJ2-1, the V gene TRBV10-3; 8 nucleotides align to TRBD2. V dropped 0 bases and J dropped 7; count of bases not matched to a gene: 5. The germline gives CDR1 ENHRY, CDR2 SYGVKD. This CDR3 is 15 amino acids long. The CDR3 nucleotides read TGTGCCATCAGTGAGTCGGGGACTAGAACTAATGAGCAGTTCTTC. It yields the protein CAISESGTRTNEQFF.

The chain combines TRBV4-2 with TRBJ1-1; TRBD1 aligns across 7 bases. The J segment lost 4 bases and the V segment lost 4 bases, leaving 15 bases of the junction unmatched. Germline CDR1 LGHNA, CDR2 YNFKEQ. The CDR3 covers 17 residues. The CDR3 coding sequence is TGTGCCAGCAGCCCCTACAGGGGTATCGGTATGGGCACTGAAGCTTTCTTT. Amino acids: CASSPYRGIGMGTEAFF.

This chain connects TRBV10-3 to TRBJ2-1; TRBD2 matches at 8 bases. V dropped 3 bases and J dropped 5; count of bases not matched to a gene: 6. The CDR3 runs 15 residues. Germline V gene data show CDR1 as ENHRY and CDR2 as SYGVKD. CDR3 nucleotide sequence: TGTGCCATCAGTGATTCAACTAGCGGTCACAATGAGCAGTTCTTC. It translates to CAISDSTSGHNEQFF.